One sample yielded the 32 T cell receptor beta chains listed below, sequenced in a study of identical twins. Via MiXCR, TCRdb re-called the 5' RACE reads, giving one row per CDR3 protein. In the table there are about 200,000 distinct CDR3 sequences, approximately 9% of which are singletons. The specimen sequenced was memory (CD45RO+) T cells sorted from blood. The receptors here all came from a woman younger than 35 in good health.

This clonotype was counted a few times. V and J are TRBV12-3 or TRBV12-4 and TRBJ1-1; possibly TRBD1 for D (6 bases). CDR3 length: 13 amino acids. Trimming removed 8 bases at V and 11 bases at J, with 21 bases between. CDR3: CASGPRGRGEAFF. The CDR3 DNA follows: TGTGCCAGCGGTCCCCGGGGAAGGGGGGAGGCTTTCTTT.

This clonotype appeared once. The CDR3 nucleotides are TGTGCCAGCTCACTCCACGCGGGGGAACGGGAGACCCAGTACTTC. Amino acid sequence: CASSLHAGERETQYF. V is TRBV18 and J is TRBJ2-5; TRBD2 matches at 7 bases. CDR1 and CDR2 (germline): KGHSH, LQKENI. The V and J ends lost 4 bases and 5 bases, in that order; junction bases with no gene match: 10. The CDR3 loop spans 15 amino acids.

The chain is built from TRBV2 and TRBJ2-2; D perhaps matches TRBD2 (5 bases). Trimming took 6 bases from V and 8 from J, leaving 13 bases between them. This CDR3 has 13 amino acids. Germline V gene lookup returns CDR1 SNHLY and CDR2 FYNNEI. This chain's CDR3 is CASSAEGVGELFF. The CDR3 DNA reads as TGTGCCAGCAGCGCAGAGGGAGTTGGGGAGCTGTTTTTT.

This clonotype was counted ten times or more. This chain connects TRBV20-1 to TRBJ2-7; 8 bases agree with TRBD2. CDR1 is DFQATT, CDR2 SNEGSKA, per germline (reference sequence). The CDR3 spans 15 residues. V shed 2 bases and J 1 base; nucleotides not matched to a gene: 7. The CDR3 sequence: CSARTSGGRSYEQYF. CDR3 DNA sequence: TGCAGTGCTAGAACTAGCGGAGGGAGGTCCTACGAGCAGTACTTC.

This clonotype occurred a few times. The rearrangement uses TRBV7-3 and TRBJ1-6, with D possibly TRBD1 on 5 matching bases. Per the germline V gene, CDR1 is SGHTA and CDR2 is FQGTGA. The CDR3 has 12 amino acids. V was shortened by 2 bases and J by 10 bases, with 6 bases between the two germline ends. The CDR3 loop reads CASSLGGSPLHF. In nucleotides, the CDR3 is TGTGCCAGCAGCTTAGGGGGGTCACCCCTCCACTTT.

This clonotype was seen at least ten times. The chain employs TRBV7-2 and TRBJ1-6, with TRBD1 identical over 9 bases. CDR1 and CDR2 from the germline V gene are SGHTA and FQGNSA. Unmatched junction bases numbered 6, after V lost 5 bases and J lost 7 bases. The CDR3 spans 15 residues. Here the CDR3 reads CASSRPGQGNSPLHF. The CDR3 bases are TGTGCCAGCAGCCGACCGGGACAGGGCAATTCACCCCTCCACTTT. The full variable domain, completed using reference TRBV7-2 and TRBJ1-6, is GAGVSQSPSNKVTEKGKDVELRCDPISGHTALYWYRQSLGQGLEFLIYFQGNSAPDKSGLPSDRFSAERTGGSVSTLTIQRTQQEDSAVYLCASSRPGQGNSPLHFGNGTRLTVT.

The chain is built from TRBV12-3 or TRBV12-4 and TRBJ1-6; no reliable D call. The CDR3 loop spans 13 amino acids. Trimming removed 3 bases at V and 7 bases at J, with 7 bases between. In nucleotides, the CDR3 is TGTGCCAGCAGTTTCCCTGGAAATTCACCCCTCCACTTT. Protein sequence: CASSFPGNSPLHF.

This clonotype was observed a few times. The V call is TRBV20-1, the J call TRBJ2-5; 12 bases are a match to TRBD2. CDR3 length: 13 residues. The germline V gene has CDR1 DFQATT and CDR2 SNEGSKA (reference sequence). The V segment lost 7 bases and the J segment 4 bases; nucleotides outside the gene matches: 4. The CDR3 protein is CSGGLAGVETQYF. CDR3 in DNA: TGCAGTGGGGGACTAGCGGGTGTAGAGACCCAGTACTTC.

This clonotype was counted between two and nine times. The V gene is TRBV5-4, the J gene TRBJ2-1, with 7 bases lining up with TRBD1. The V gene end was trimmed by 4 bases and the J gene end by 0 bases; junction bases not matched to a gene: 4. This CDR3 region has 15 residues. CDR1 and CDR2 from the germline V gene are SGHNT and YYREEE (reference sequence). The CDR3 is CASSETGDSYNEQFF. For the CDR3, the DNA is TGTGCCAGCAGCGAAACAGGGGACTCCTACAATGAGCAGTTCTTC.

The V gene is TRBV12-3 or TRBV12-4, the J gene TRBJ1-2; D is possibly TRBD1 (5 bases). V dropped 4 bases and J dropped 4 bases, with 16 bases sitting between them. The CDR3 runs 15 residues. The CDR3 spells CASSSVGRAAYGYTF. Written as DNA, the CDR3 is TGTGCCAGCAGTTCGGTGGGCAGGGCGGCCTATGGCTACACCTTC.

This clonotype was recorded many times. The V and J genes are TRBV23-1 and TRBJ2-7, with D uncertain. TRBV23-1 is identified as an open reading frame with a role that is uncertain. V lost 2 bases and J 0 bases, leaving 5 bases between the germline ends. The CDR3 is made up of 13 amino acids. The CDR3 bases are TGCGCCAGCAGTCAACCAGGCTCCTACGAGCAGTACTTC. Its protein product is CASSQPGSYEQYF.

This clonotype was detected only a few times. The V and J genes are TRBV12-3 or TRBV12-4 and TRBJ2-1; D might be TRBD1 (6 bases). V was pared by 6 bases and J by 0 bases, with 12 bases between. This CDR3 has 15 residues. CDR3 nucleotide sequence: TGTGCCAGCAGCCTACTAGGGGGCTCCTACAATGAGCAGTTCTTC. Translated, it gives CASSLLGGSYNEQFF.

This clonotype was counted at least ten times. The chain has TRBV5-1 and TRBJ2-1, with TRBD2 identical over 11 bases. Trimming took 1 base from V and 2 from J; bases not matched to a gene: 2. This CDR3 has 16 amino acids. CDR1 and CDR2 from the germline V gene are SGHRS and YFSETQ. The CDR3 sequence is CASSLPGLAAYNEQFF. The CDR3, as DNA: TGCGCCAGCAGCTTGCCGGGACTAGCGGCCTACAATGAGCAGTTCTTC.

V gene TRBV6-1 combines with J gene TRBJ2-4, with 8 positions matching TRBD1. Germline CDR1 MNHNS, CDR2 SASEGT. CDR3 length equals 14 residues. Trimming removed 6 bases from V and 6 bases from J; junction bases left unmatched: 7. The CDR3 DNA sequence: TGTGCCAGCAGCCCAGGGGGGACAGGAAACATTCAGTACTTC. Protein product: CASSPGGTGNIQYF.

This clonotype has ten or more counts. This chain links TRBV7-9 with TRBJ2-7; 7 positions match TRBD1. The V gene end was trimmed by 7 bases and the J gene end by 3 bases; junction bases not matched to a gene: 3. The CDR3 runs to 12 residues. Germline V gene sequence: CDR1 SEHNR, CDR2 FQNEAQ (reference sequence). The CDR3 sequence: CASIGQDYEQYF. In DNA, the CDR3 is TGTGCCAGCATTGGACAGGACTACGAGCAGTACTTC.

This chain links TRBV6-1 with TRBJ2-2, with 10 positions matching TRBD1. Per the germline V gene, CDR1 is MNHNS and CDR2 is SASEGT. The CDR3 is made up of 15 amino acids. The ends lost 5 bases at V and 8 bases at J; junction bases unmatched: 8. CDR3 sequence (DNA): TGTGCCAGCAGTCGCGGGACAGGGGCTTATGGGGAGCTGTTTTTT. Residues: CASSRGTGAYGELFF.

The rearrangement links TRBV18 to TRBJ2-1; TRBD2 agrees at 9 bases. The CDR3 spans 15 residues. Germline values: CDR1 KGHSH, CDR2 LQKENI. The V and J ends lost 4 bases and 7 bases, in that order; junction bases with no gene match: 8. CDR3 nucleotides: TGTGCCAGCTCACGTAGCGGGGGTCCCGGGAATGAGCAGTTCTTC. This gives the protein CASSRSGGPGNEQFF.

The sample holds a few counts of this clonotype. The chain links TRBV3-1 to TRBJ1-2, with TRBD1 matching 7 bases. With V trimmed by 6 bases and J by 6 bases, 10 bases remained unmatched. This CDR3 is built from 14 residues. Germline lookup yields CDR1 LGHDT and CDR2 YNNKEL (reference sequence). In DNA, the CDR3 is TGTGCCAGCAGTCGCAGGGGACAGCTAAATGGCTACACCTTC. This gives the protein CASSRRGQLNGYTF.

The chain carries TRBV12-3 or TRBV12-4 and TRBJ1-1, with 10 bases aligning to TRBD1. The CDR3 length is 15 residues. Losses at the gene ends were 5 bases for V and 5 bases for J; bases not matched to a gene: 8. The CDR3 coding sequence is TGTGCCAGCAGTATGGCAAGGACAGGGGGGACTGAAGCTTTCTTT. This codes for CASSMARTGGTEAFF.

There are a few counts of this clonotype. The rearrangement uses TRBV20-1 and TRBJ2-3; weak D call: TRBD1 (5 bases). V was cut by 7 bases and J by 1 base, with 12 bases left in between. Per the germline V gene, CDR1 is DFQATT and CDR2 is SNEGSKA (reference sequence). This CDR3 is built from 13 residues. This CDR3 reads CSVWQQGTDTQYF. CDR3 nucleotide sequence: TGCAGTGTTTGGCAACAGGGCACAGATACGCAGTATTTT.

V gene TRBV12-3 or TRBV12-4 combines with J gene TRBJ1-5; D possibly corresponds to TRBD1 (5 bases). The CDR3 runs to 14 residues. Trimming removed 7 bases from V and 9 bases from J, with 19 bases in between. The CDR3 region is CASTRRDGEWPQHF. In DNA, the CDR3 is TGTGCCAGCACCCGACGGGACGGGGAATGGCCCCAGCATTTT.

This chain links TRBV27 with TRBJ2-1; 7 bases fit TRBD2. V gave up 6 bases and J gave up 4 bases; unmatched junction bases: 6. Germline V gene sequence: CDR1 MNHEY, CDR2 SMNVEV (reference sequence). The CDR3 totals 14 residues. The CDR3 nucleotides are TGTGCCAGCAGCACGGGAGGAAAGTACAATGAGCAGTTCTTC. It specifies CASSTGGKYNEQFF.

This clonotype was seen ten or more times. This rearrangement joins TRBV20-1 to TRBJ1-4, with 7 positions matching TRBD1. The germline gives CDR1 DFQATT, CDR2 SNEGSKA (reference sequence). After removal of 5 bases from V and 8 bases from J, the junction contained 11 bases not matched to a gene. The CDR3 sequence is 14 residues long. The CDR3 loop reads CSAPGTAGGEKLFF. The CDR3 region has the DNA TGCAGTGCTCCCGGGACAGCCGGCGGGGAAAAACTGTTTTTT.

This clonotype was recorded at least ten times. The CDR3, as DNA: TGTGCCAGCATTCTAGATACGCAGTATTTT. Protein: CASILDTQYF. The chain couples TRBV6-5 to TRBJ2-3; the D is unclear. CDR1 is MNHEY and CDR2 is SVGAGI in the germline V gene. The V end was cut by 7 bases, the J end by 5 bases, with 4 bases between. The CDR3 has 10 residues.

At least ten counts were recorded for this clonotype. The chain links TRBV6-2 or TRBV6-3 to TRBJ2-3; 7 bases line up with TRBD2. The length of the CDR3 is 13 residues. Looked up from germline, CDR1 is MNHEY and CDR2 is SVGEGT. J was trimmed by 2 bases and V by 6 bases; bases with no gene match: 2. The CDR3 region is CASSTSDTDTQYF. Here the CDR3 DNA reads TGTGCCAGCAGCACTAGCGACACAGATACGCAGTATTTT.

In its sample, this clonotype was seen a few times. CDR3: CASVVSGWEKLFF. In DNA, the CDR3 is TGTGCCAGCGTGGTGTCAGGGTGGGAAAAACTGTTTTTT. The gene calls are TRBV12-3 or TRBV12-4 and TRBJ1-4, with D possibly TRBD1 on 5 matching bases. The ends were cut back, 8 bases at V and 8 bases at J, with 15 bases in the middle. The CDR3 loop spans 13 amino acids.

CDR3 in DNA: TGTGCCAGCAGCTTGGTTGGGGATTCGTCACCCCTCCACTTT. This codes for CASSLVGDSSPLHF. The chain is built from TRBV5-8 and TRBJ1-6; D gene unclear. In germline, CDR1 is SGHTS, CDR2 YDEGEE. This CDR3 comprises 14 residues. V was shortened by 0 bases and J by 10 bases, with 11 bases between the two germline ends.

The rearrangement links TRBV11-2 to TRBJ2-2, with 9 bases that match TRBD2. Germline CDR1 and CDR2: SGHAT and FQNNGV. With 7 bases clipped from V and 2 bases from J, the junction kept 5 bases outside the gene matches. There are 15 residues in the CDR3. The CDR3 region is CASTKAGGNTGELFF. The CDR3 DNA sequence: TGTGCCAGCACCAAAGCGGGGGGAAACACCGGGGAGCTGTTTTTT. The variable domain in full, completed from reference TRBV11-2 and TRBJ2-2, reads EAGVAQSPRYKIIEKRQSVAFWCNPISGHATLYWYQQILGQGPKLLIQFQNNGVVDDSQLPKDRFSAERLKGVDSTLKIQPAKLEDSAVYLCASTKAGGNTGELFFGEGSRLTVL.

This clonotype was counted ten times or more. The chain links TRBV7-2 to TRBJ2-3, with 11 bases identical to TRBD2. The CDR3 runs to 15 residues. The V gene end was trimmed by 2 bases and the J gene end by 4 bases; junction bases not matched to a gene: 2. In germline, CDR1 is SGHTA, CDR2 FQGNSA. The chain's CDR3 is CASSLLAGGADTQYF. In DNA, the CDR3 is TGTGCCAGCAGCTTACTAGCGGGAGGTGCAGATACGCAGTATTTT.

This clonotype showed up just a few times. J is TRBJ1-2 and V is TRBV20-1; the D gene is possibly TRBD1 (5 bases). The germline gives CDR1 DFQATT, CDR2 SNEGSKA (reference sequence). V was cut by 3 bases and J by 6 bases, with 8 bases left in between. The CDR3 has 11 amino acids. The CDR3 here is CSARVRDGYTF. Here the CDR3 DNA reads TGCAGTGCTAGGGTCAGGGATGGCTACACCTTC.

This clonotype was recorded a few times. The chain joins TRBV7-9 to TRBJ2-5; D uncertain. This CDR3 has 16 amino acids. Trimming stripped 7 bases from V and 4 bases from J, with 22 bases between. CDR1 and CDR2 (germline): SEHNR, FQNEAQ (reference sequence). The DNA for the CDR3 is TGTGCCAGCACCTATCTCAGAGCCCGGGTTGGAGAGACCCAGTACTTC. Translating gives CASTYLRARVGETQYF.

This clonotype was found a few times. The chain recombines TRBV21-1 with TRBJ2-1; the table assigns TRBD1, which was not confirmed against the DNA. TRBV21-1 is annotated as a pseudogene. This CDR3 spans 15 amino acids. The CDR3 here is CASSKVGTETNEQFF. The CDR3 nucleotides are TGTGCCAGCAGCAAAGTTGGGACAGAAACCAATGAGCAGTTCTTC.